A selection of T cell receptor beta chains follows, all from one sample in a study of T cell responses to AZD1222 COVID-19 vaccine. TCRdb's copy holds only in-frame clones and misses some; the assay was immunoSEQ multiplex PCR. The repertoire holds some 160,000 clones, with around 94% as singletons. Sequencing was performed on peripheral blood, taken on day 0 of AZD1222 vaccination. These receptors came from an adult in good health. The CDR3 runs from the conserved cysteine through the conserved F or W. The D gene is left open where the match is weak. Clone size appears in some rows only: once, few, many, or a class for an expanded clone.

>TRBJ2-5|NA|TRBV6-6|NA
CASSHPTEETQYF
TGTGCCAGCAGTCACCCGACAGAGGAGACCCAGTACTTC
>TRBJ1-4|NA|TRBV13|NA
CASSPAGGEKLFF
TGTGCCAGCAGCCCAGCGGGAGGGGAAAAACTGTTTTTT
>TRBJ1-1|few|TRBV30|NA
CAWSVQFGGRAMNTEAFF
TGTGCCTGGAGCGTCCAGTTCGGGGGCCGGGCCATGAACACTGAAGCTTTCTTT
>TRBJ1-2|NA|TRBV2|TRBD1
CASRPGGFNGYTF
TGTGCCAGCAGACCAGGGGGGTTCAATGGCTACACCTTC
>TRBJ1-2|NA|TRBV6-5|NA
CASSYGTLKGDGYTF
TGTGCCAGCAGTTACGGGACTTTAAAGGGGGATGGCTACACCTTC
>TRBJ2-5|once|TRBV24-1|TRBD1
CATSPWGTGSGETQYF
TGTGCCACCAGCCCTTGGGGGACAGGGAGTGGAGAGACCCAGTACTTC
>TRBJ1-1|NA|TRBV4-1|NA
CASSQDRIRPRAEAFF
TGCGCCAGCAGCCAAGATAGGATTCGGCCTCGGGCTGAAGCTTTCTTT
>TRBJ1-2|NA|TRBV5-1|NA
CASSSSTLYGYTF
TGCGCCAGCAGCTCTTCGACTCTTTATGGCTACACCTTC
>TRBJ1-5|NA|TRBV6-1|TRBD1
CASSAMTGGLGGPQHF
TGTGCCAGCAGTGCTATGACAGGGGGGTTGGGAGGGCCCCAGCATTTT
>TRBJ1-2|NA|TRBV7-9|NA
CASSIFGGYTF
TGTGCCAGCAGCATTTTTGGGGGCTACACCTTC
>TRBJ1-5|NA|TRBV19|NA
CASSIYRQGQPQHF
TGTGCCAGTAGTATTTATCGGCAGGGCCAGCCCCAGCATTTT
>TRBJ1-1|NA|TRBV5-1|NA
CASSFSGRNTEAFF
TGCGCCAGCAGCTTCTCAGGGAGGAACACTGAAGCTTTCTTT
>TRBJ1-2|once|TRBV7-9|NA
CASSLVIRGYTF
TGTGCCAGCAGCTTAGTCATTCGGGGCTACACCTTC
>TRBJ1-4|NA|TRBV5-1|NA
CASSLATAGFREKLFF
TGCGCCAGCAGCTTGGCCACCGCGGGGTTTCGTGAAAAACTGTTTTTT
>TRBJ2-7|NA|TRBV7-2|TRBD1
CASSLSAGGFNEQYF
TGTGCCAGCAGCTTATCGGCAGGGGGCTTTAACGAGCAGTACTTC